The text below deals with one TCR beta chain. Antigen specificity is unknown. Germline values: CDR1 SEHNR, CDR2 FQNEAQ (reference sequence). The CDR3 covers 14 residues. Trimming shortened V by 0 bases and J by 8 bases, and 10 bases separated the two germline ends. These data are taken from a study of CD8+ T cells in alopecia areata. Sequencing relied on a cDNA template that was reverse transcribed from extracted RNA. Some clones are missing from TCRdb's copy, which holds only in-frame ones; the method was immunoSEQ multiplex PCR. The table shows fewer than 250,000 clones, with 35% to 45% occurring only once. Specified treatment: oral pan-JAK inhibitor, 5-10 mg twice daily. Alopecia areata patients provided lesional scalp punch biopsies and peripheral blood, both collected for the study. Study-wide findings and caveats: Scalp and blood samples kept many expanded lesional clones throughout tofacitinib. Scalp clonality dropped significantly under tofacitinib, as did expanded CD8+ top-100 clones.

The source material was CD4+ T cells sorted from blood, sampled at approximately week 30, from a patient treated with tofacitinib. V is TRBV7-9 and J is TRBJ1-4; no definite D call. This TCR derives from a human donor with alopecia areata. CDR3 protein: CASSLARGVEKLFF. Here the CDR3 DNA reads TGTGCCAGCAGCTTAGCGCGCGGAGTAGAAAAACTGTTTTTT. Supplemented by reference TRBV7-9 and TRBJ1-4, the full variable domain reads DTGVSQNPRHKITKRGQNVTFRCDPISEHNRLYWYRQTLGQGPEFLTYFQNEAQLEKSRLLSDRFSAERPKGSFSTLEIQRTEQGDSAMYLCASSLARGVEKLFFGSGTQLSVL.